The following is a T cell receptor beta chain sequence with its context. Trimming removed 5 bases from V and 1 base from J, with 12 bases in between. In germline, CDR1 is SGHRS, CDR2 YFSETQ. The CDR3 sequence is 15 residues long. An input of about 0.5 to 1 ug of RNA was subjected to reverse transcription using random hexamers. TCRdb used MiXCR to reprocess the immunoSEQ multiplex PCR reads, holding one entry per CDR3 protein. Of 25,000 to 30,000 distinct CDR3 sequences listed, less than 95% are singletons. The control participants were healthy donors, and these controls were matched with respect to both age and sex. The sample belongs to a study of CD8 T cells in Susac syndrome.

The clonotype originates from a human donor in good health. The sequencing input was CD8+ T cells from PBMCs. This chain links TRBV5-1 with TRBJ2-2, with D unclear. CDR3 nucleotides: TGCGCCAGCAGATTGACAACGGAGAACACCGGGGAGCTGTTTTTT. This gives the protein CASRLTTENTGELFF.